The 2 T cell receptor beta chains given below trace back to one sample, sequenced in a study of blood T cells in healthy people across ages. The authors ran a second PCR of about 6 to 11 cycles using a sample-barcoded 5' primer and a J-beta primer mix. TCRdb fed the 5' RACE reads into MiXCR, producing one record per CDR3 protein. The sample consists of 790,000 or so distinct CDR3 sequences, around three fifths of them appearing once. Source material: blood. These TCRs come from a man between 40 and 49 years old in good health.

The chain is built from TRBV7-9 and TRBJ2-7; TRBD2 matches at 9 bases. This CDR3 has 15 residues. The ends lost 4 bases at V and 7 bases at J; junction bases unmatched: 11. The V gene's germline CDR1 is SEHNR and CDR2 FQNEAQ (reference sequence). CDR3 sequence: CASSCQASGTWEQYF. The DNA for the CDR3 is TGTGCCAGCAGCTGTCAGGCTAGCGGGACGTGGGAGCAGTACTTC.

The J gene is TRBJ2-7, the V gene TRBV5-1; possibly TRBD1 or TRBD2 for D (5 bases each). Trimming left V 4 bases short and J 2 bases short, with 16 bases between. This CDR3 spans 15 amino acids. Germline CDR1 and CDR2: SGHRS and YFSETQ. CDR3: CASSRLGTATYEQYF. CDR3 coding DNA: TGCGCCAGCAGCCGTTTAGGGACGGCCACCTACGAGCAGTACTTC.